A selection of T cell receptor beta chains follows, all from one sample in a study of blood T cell repertoires in COVID-19. Some clones are missing from TCRdb's copy, which holds only in-frame ones; the method was immunoSEQ multiplex PCR. The sample has 150,000 or so clones, over 80% seen once. Material: peripheral blood. The receptors originated from a woman between 65 and 79 years old with acute or convalescent COVID-19. CDR3s include the opening cysteine and the closing phenylalanine or tryptophan. Each record gives: J gene, clone size, D gene, V gene, CDR3 DNA, CDR3 protein. The D gene is left open where the match is weak. Part of the rows lack a size; the others show once, few, many or a class for expanded clones.

TRBJ2-1	once	.	TRBV5-1	TGCGCCAGCAGCTCCCAGTATTACTCCTACAATGAGCAGTTCTTC	CASSSQYYSYNEQFF
TRBJ2-7	.	.	TRBV5-1	TGCGCCAGCAGTAAGGACATCTACGAGCAGTACTTC	CASSKDIYEQYF
TRBJ2-1	once	.	TRBV7-2	TGTGCCAGCAGCCCATTTGTCGGGGGTACCTACAATGAGCAGTTCTTC	CASSPFVGGTYNEQFF
TRBJ2-2	many	.	TRBV19	TGTGCCAGTAGTCCCGGTGCCGGGGAGCTGTTTTTT	CASSPGAGELFF
TRBJ1-2	once	.	TRBV4-3	TGCGCCAGCAGCCAAGAAGGGGCAGGGGCCCCGTATGGCTACACCTTC	CASSQEGAGAPYGYTF
TRBJ2-5	.	TRBD2	TRBV7-2	TGTGCCAGCAGCTTAGCGGCTAGCGGGAGGGGAAGAGAGACCCAGTACTTC	CASSLAASGRGRETQYF
TRBJ2-7	.	.	TRBV18	TGTGCCAGCTCAGGTGACAGGAGCTCCTACGAGCAGTACTTC	CASSGDRSSYEQYF
TRBJ2-7	.	.	TRBV6-6	TGTGCCAGCACCGCACAGCTGGTCTACGAGCAGTACTTC	CASTAQLVYEQYF
TRBJ1-1	.	.	TRBV25-1	TGTGCCAGCAGTGAAGGTTGGTTGGCCACTGAAGCTTTCTTT	CASSEGWLATEAFF
TRBJ1-4	.	TRBD1	TRBV5-1	TGCGCCAGCAGCTTGACCGGGACAGGGGGCCTTAATCTGGAAAAACTGTTTTTT	CASSLTGTGGLNLEKLFF
TRBJ1-2	.	.	TRBV4-3	TGCGCCAGCAGCCAAGGGACACTTGACTATGGCTACACCTTC	CASSQGTLDYGYTF
TRBJ2-3	.	.	TRBV27	TGTGCCAGCAGTTTATTGTCCGAGGCAGATACGCAGTATTTT	CASSLLSEADTQYF
TRBJ2-6	.	.	TRBV6-5	TGTGCCAGCAATGTCGACAGAACCGGGGCCAACGTCCTGACTTTC	CASNVDRTGANVLTF
TRBJ2-3	.	TRBD1	TRBV24-1	TGTGCCACCAGTGATATGGGGCAGGGGGCCGGAGATACGCAGTATTTT	CATSDMGQGAGDTQYF
TRBJ2-7	.	.	TRBV5-5	TGTGCCAGCAGCTTGGCCTCGGTAACCTACGAGCAGTACTTC	CASSLASVTYEQYF
TRBJ2-7	.	TRBD1	TRBV24-1	TGTGCCACCTCTCCCGGGACAGTCCCCTACGAGCAGTACTTC	CATSPGTVPYEQYF
TRBJ1-1	.	.	TRBV15	TGTGCCACCAGCAGAGATTTCACACAGGGTGAAGCTTTCTTT	CATSRDFTQGEAFF
TRBJ2-7	.	.	TRBV6-5	TGTGCCAGCAAGGTCAGCCAGGGGCCCAACGAGCAGTACTTC	CASKVSQGPNEQYF
TRBJ2-5	.	TRBD2	TRBV7-9	TGTGCCAGCAGCTTCCTAGCGGGATACTTAGGTGGCGAGACCCAGTACTTC	CASSFLAGYLGGETQYF
TRBJ1-2	.	.	TRBV7-2	TGTGCCAGCAGCTTATCCGGAGAACAGGGTTTGGATGGCTACACCTTC	CASSLSGEQGLDGYTF
TRBJ1-2	.	.	TRBV5-1	TGCGCCAGCAGCTTGGCCGTCACAGGGAAAGGAGGCTACACCTTC	CASSLAVTGKGGYTF
TRBJ2-5	.	TRBD2	TRBV5-1	TGCGCCCGCAGCTTGGGGGGCGGGGGGCCCCAAGAGACCCAGTACTTC	CARSLGGGGPQETQYF
TRBJ2-5	.	.	TRBV5-4	TGTGCCAGCAGCAGGGGGGGGGAGTCCTGGTACTTC	CASSRGGESWYF
TRBJ1-6	.	.	TRBV7-2	TGTGCCAGCAAGACTGGGAGCTCCTATAATTCACCCCTCCACTTT	CASKTGSSYNSPLHF
TRBJ1-4	once	.	TRBV7-6	TGTGCCAGCAGCCCCGACAGGTTTTCAACTAATGAAAAACTGTTTTTT	CASSPDRFSTNEKLFF
TRBJ2-2	.	.	TRBV7-2	TGTGCCAGCAGCTTAGACAGGGTCGCAAACACCGGGGAGCTGTTTTTT	CASSLDRVANTGELFF
TRBJ1-2	once	.	TRBV5-6	TGTGCCAGCAGCTTGGGAGGGATTAGTGGCTACACCTTC	CASSLGGISGYTF
TRBJ2-2	.	.	TRBV7-3	TGTGCCAGCAGCCGGCAGGGTTCCGGGGAGCTGTTTTTT	CASSRQGSGELFF
TRBJ2-5	once	TRBD2	TRBV6-2/TRBV6-3	TGTGCCAGCAGTTACTACGGCGGGAGTGGAGCAGAGACCCAGTACTTC	CASSYYGGSGAETQYF
TRBJ2-2	.	TRBD2	TRBV7-8	TGTGCCAGCAGATTTATAGCGGGAAGGTTCACCGGGGAGCTGTTTTTT	CASRFIAGRFTGELFF
TRBJ1-1	.	.	TRBV7-9	TGTGCCAGCAGCTTGGACATGAACACTGAAGCTTTCTTT	CASSLDMNTEAFF
TRBJ1-6	once	TRBD1	TRBV30	TGTGCCTGGAAGACAGGGCCTCAACAGAGCTCCTATAATTCACCCCTCCACTTT	CAWKTGPQQSSYNSPLHF
TRBJ1-5	few	.	TRBV28	TGTGCCAGCAGTTTAATCGACAGGACCAATCAGCCCCAGCATTTT	CASSLIDRTNQPQHF
TRBJ1-2	.	TRBD1	TRBV2	TGTGCCAGCAGTGCCGGACAGGGAGAAGGCTACACCTTC	CASSAGQGEGYTF
TRBJ1-5	.	.	TRBV4-2	TGTGCCAGCAGCCCTCGACAGGACAATCAGCCCCAGCATTTT	CASSPRQDNQPQHF
TRBJ1-6	.	TRBD1	TRBV4-3	TGCGCCAGCAGCCAGACCCCGGACAGGGGTTATTCACCCCTCCACTTT	CASSQTPDRGYSPLHF
TRBJ2-1	.	TRBD2	TRBV7-2	TGTGCCAGCAGCTACCATAGCGGGGGGAGCTCCTACAATGAGCAGTTCTTC	CASSYHSGGSSYNEQFF
TRBJ1-1	.	.	TRBV9	TGTGCCAGCAGCGTAGTGGCCGCAAACACTGAAGCTTTCTTT	CASSVVAANTEAFF
TRBJ1-6	.	.	TRBV5-1	TGCGCCAGCAGCTTGGGCCACAGCTCCTATAATTCACCCCTCCACTTT	CASSLGHSSYNSPLHF
TRBJ2-5	.	.	TRBV6-5	TGTGCCAGCACTCAGTTCAGGGGAGGGATGGAGACCCAGTACTTC	CASTQFRGGMETQYF
TRBJ1-5	.	.	TRBV1	TGCACCAGCAGCCAAGATGACTGTAGACGCCGGGGGCAGCCCCAGCATTTT	CTSSQDDCRRRGQPQHF
TRBJ2-2	.	.	TRBV6-4	TGTGCCAGCAGTGACGGACAGCGAGGGGGTACCGGGGAGCTGTTTTTT	CASSDGQRGGTGELFF
TRBJ2-7	once	.	TRBV20-1	TGCAGTGCCCCGGGTTGGTACGAGCAGTACTTC	CSAPGWYEQYF
TRBJ1-2	.	TRBD1	TRBV3-1/TRBV3-2	TGTGCCAGCAGCCAAGATCTCCAGGGGGAGTATGGCTACACCTTC	CASSQDLQGEYGYTF
TRBJ2-1	.	TRBD2	TRBV7-9	TGTGCCAGCAGCTTAGGGGCTAGCGGGGGTATGAGGAATGAGCAGTTCTTC	CASSLGASGGMRNEQFF
TRBJ2-5	.	.	TRBV19	TGTGCCAGTAGCCAACAGCGGAACCAAGAGACCCAGTACTTC	CASSQQRNQETQYF
TRBJ2-1	.	TRBD2	TRBV2	TGTGCCAGCAGTGAACTTAGCGGGGGGTCTTACAATGAGCAGTTCTTC	CASSELSGGSYNEQFF
TRBJ1-2	.	.	TRBV6-6	TGTGCCAGCAGTTTCCTGGACAGCCTGGCCTATGGCTACACCTTC	CASSFLDSLAYGYTF
TRBJ1-5	few	.	TRBV9	TGTGCCAGCAGCCCGGACAGAGCCAATCAGCCCCAGCATTTT	CASSPDRANQPQHF
TRBJ2-1	.	TRBD2	TRBV5-1	TGCGCCAGCAGCTTGGTACTAGCGGGCCACAATGAGCAGTTCTTC	CASSLVLAGHNEQFF
TRBJ2-1	.	.	TRBV4-3	TGCGCCAGCAGCCAAGAACTAGCCTACAATGAGCAGTTCTTC	CASSQELAYNEQFF
TRBJ1-1	.	.	TRBV6-2/TRBV6-3	TGTGCCAGCAGTACCGCAGGGGCCGAGAACACTGAAGCTTTCTTT	CASSTAGAENTEAFF
TRBJ2-5	.	.	TRBV3-1/TRBV3-2	TGTGCCAGCAGCCAAGTTCTGCGGGAGACCCAGTACTTC	CASSQVLRETQYF
TRBJ2-3	.	TRBD2	TRBV5-1	TGCGCCAGCAGCTTTAGCGGGGGGCTGGATACGCAGTATTTT	CASSFSGGLDTQYF
TRBJ2-2	few	.	TRBV5-1	TGCGGGACCAGGGGGAACACCGGGGAGCTGTTTTTT	CGTRGNTGELFF